This T cell receptor (beta chain) derives from a study of glioma-infiltrating T cells (dated by TCRdb to between 2015 and 2016). Study-level background: TCR alpha- and beta-chain repertoires were sequenced from glioma tissue, non-neoplastic brain tissue and matched peripheral blood mononuclear cells. To gauge divergence between tissue and blood T-cell populations, every tissue-infiltrating repertoire was compared against the peripheral blood repertoire from the same patient. Three low-grade glioma patients, eight or nine primary glioblastoma patients and three non-glioma patients contributing non-neoplastic brain tissue were included in the paired cohort.

CDR1 and CDR2 are drawn from the germline V gene: KGHDR, SFDVKD. The germline V end is reduced by 4 bases and the J end by 6 bases; junction bases left unmatched: 6. The CDR3 runs 15 amino acids, cysteine and phenylalanine included. Just the 45-base CDR3 DNA is kept, in frame starting at base 1. The research as a whole found: Very few CDR3 sequences were found to be shared between tissue and blood, and this scarcity was attributed to high CDR3 diversity and limited sampling. Group comparisons were based on small numbers of patients: three non-neoplastic, three low-grade glioma and several glioblastoma patients. In non-neoplastic patients, VJ-independent divergence between tissue and blood fell below expectation, whereas in all gliomas, and especially in low-grade gliomas, the divergence rose above expectation.

This clonotype was observed a handful of times. No antigen is known for it. No much larger clone exists at a distance of one base, and base qualities are not known. TCR alpha and beta CDR3 regions were amplified with the iRepertoire nested amplicon-rescue multiplex PCR (arm-PCR) platform from RNA. The input for one-step reverse transcription and amplification was 100-400 ng of either tissue mRNA or PBMC total RNA. Following bead purification, Illumina adapters were added through a secondary multiplex PCR, and the libraries were then gel-purified between 200 and 400 bp. The libraries contained internal 6-nucleotide barcodes that were used for demultiplexing. The libraries were sequenced on an Illumina MiSeq using 2x220 or 2x250 nucleotide paired-end reads. The paper's processing steps were these. Paired reads were merged with FLASH 1.2.11 and aligned to the GRCh37 human genome with BWA-MEM before extracting TRA and TRB reads. V and J assignment used an IMGT-derived reference of cassette sequences and CDR3 motifs that included pseudogenes. Reads were translated in three frames, and productive CDR3s were defined as those with a C...FGXG motif and no stop codons. A clonotype was defined as a unique combination of a V-J cassette pair and a CDR3 amino acid sequence. Hamming distance filtering was applied to reads, with thresholds set by the sequence error rate of each sample in mapped regions. TCRdb itself trimmed the public reads at Q25 with fastp, ran MiXCR and retained productive beta chains. A single entry per CDR3 protein holds the most common genes and DNA from its merged rows. TCRdb, rather than the study authors, made the V and J calls. Within this sample are fewer than 110,000 distinct CDR3 sequences, with around 28% of them counted one time only. The top ten clonotypes cover 44% of the sample.

The rearrangement combines TRBV24-1 with TRBJ2-3, with 10 middle bases fitting TRBD2. The sample comprised glioma tissue, nonneoplastic brain tissue, or PBMCs (not recorded which). This TCR was recovered from a human donor with low-grade glioma or glioblastoma, undergoing nonglioma brain surgery, or in good health (not recorded which). The DNA sequence is as follows: TGTGCCACCAGTGACCCGGGACTAGCGTTTGATACGCAGTATTTT. It encodes CATSDPGLAFDTQYF.